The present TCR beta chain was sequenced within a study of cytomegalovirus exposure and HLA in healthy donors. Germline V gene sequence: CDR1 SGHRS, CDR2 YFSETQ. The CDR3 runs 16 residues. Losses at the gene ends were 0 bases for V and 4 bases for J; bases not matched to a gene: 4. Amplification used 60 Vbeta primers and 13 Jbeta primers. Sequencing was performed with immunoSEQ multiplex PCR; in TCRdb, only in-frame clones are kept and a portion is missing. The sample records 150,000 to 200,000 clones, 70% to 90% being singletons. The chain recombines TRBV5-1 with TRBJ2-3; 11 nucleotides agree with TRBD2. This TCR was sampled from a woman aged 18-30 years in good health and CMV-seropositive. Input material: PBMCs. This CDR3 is CASSLDIAGGPDTQYF. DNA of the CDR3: TGCGCCAGCAGCTTGGATATAGCGGGGGGGCCAGATACGCAGTATTTT.